What follows are 24 T cell receptor beta chains derived from one specimen sequenced in a study of human T cells and chemical hapten exposure. TCRdb processed the RACE reads anew with MiXCR; each CDR3 protein has one entry. This table has fewer than 150,000 distinct CDR3 sequences, over 9.5% appearing once. Specified time point: patch test 2, 6 weeks after DPC sensitization. Treatment of the sample: therapeutic diphenylcyclopropenone sensitization with weekly scalp DPC. The specimen was whole blood, collected in connection with sensitization to the hapten diphenylcyclopropenone (DPC). These receptors were obtained from a woman aged 50 to 60 with alopecia areata. Some clones in this sample may be carry-over from other donors' samples.

The sample holds many counts of this clonotype. This rearrangement joins TRBV6-2 or TRBV6-3 to TRBJ2-2; D is uncertain. This CDR3 is 15 amino acids long. Germline V gives CDR1 MNHEY, CDR2 SVGEGT. Trimming cost V 2 bases and J 2 bases, with 9 bases left between them. CDR3 sequence: CASSYRRKNTGELFF. The CDR3 region has the DNA TGTGCCAGCAGTTACCGACGGAAAAACACCGGGGAGCTGTTTTTT.

This clonotype has only a few counts. The V and J genes are TRBV20-1 and TRBJ1-6; the D is unclear. Looked up from germline, CDR1 is DFQATT and CDR2 is SNEGSKA (reference sequence). There are 12 residues in the CDR3. Trimming pared 4 bases from V and 10 bases from J, leaving 11 bases between. This chain's CDR3 is CSATVGESPLHF. The CDR3 coding sequence is TGCAGTGCTACGGTGGGTGAATCACCCCTCCACTTT.

This clonotype was seen at least ten times. This chain uses TRBV6-5 with TRBJ1-4, with D unclear. V lost 5 bases and J 8 bases, leaving 12 bases between the germline ends. The CDR3 length is 13 residues. Germline CDR1 and CDR2: MNHEY and SVGAGI. CDR3 protein: CASSHRFGEKLFF. CDR3 DNA: TGTGCCAGCAGTCACCGGTTTGGGGAAAAACTGTTTTTT.

A few counts support this clonotype. The chain uses TRBV7-3 and TRBJ2-1; tentative D call: TRBD2 (7 bases). V was trimmed by 2 bases and J by 13 bases, leaving 15 bases between them. The germline gives CDR1 SGHTA, CDR2 FQGTGA. The CDR3 length is 13 residues. The DNA for the CDR3 is TGTGCCAGCAGCTTAGACGGGAGGACAGATCAGTTCTTC. It is translated as CASSLDGRTDQFF.

This chain connects TRBV7-8 to TRBJ2-1, with D perhaps TRBD2 (6 bases). Germline values: CDR1 SGHVS, CDR2 FQNEAQ. The V end was cut by 2 bases, the J end by 5 bases, with 13 bases between. The length of the CDR3 is 15 residues. In DNA, the CDR3 is TGTGCCAGCAGCTTATTTGGCCAGCGGGACAATGAGCAGTTCTTC. Protein product: CASSLFGQRDNEQFF.

This clonotype is labeled medium-sized. This chain joins TRBV29-1 and TRBJ2-7; weak D call: TRBD2 (6 bases). V shed 5 bases and J shed 0 bases, with 14 bases lying between them. The CDR3 contains 14 residues. Germline V gene sequence: CDR1 SQVTM, CDR2 ANQGSEA. The CDR3 DNA reads TGCAGCGTTCGTGGAGCGGGCAGCTCCTACGAGCAGTACTTC. Translating it yields CSVRGAGSSYEQYF.

This chain connects TRBV9 to TRBJ2-1; no clear D gene. CDR3 length: 15 residues. CDR1 and CDR2 from the germline V gene are SGDLS and YYNGEE. The V and J ends lost 4 bases and 2 bases respectively, with 13 bases between them. CDR3 in DNA: TGTGCCAGCAGCACCCGGGTCGAACCCTACAATGAGCAGTTCTTC. As protein: CASSTRVEPYNEQFF.

There are a few counts of this clonotype. This sequence joins TRBV19 and TRBJ2-1; D perhaps matches TRBD1 (5 bases). This CDR3 region has 15 residues. With 9 bases removed from V and 0 bases from J, the gap between germline ends came to 15 bases. Germline CDR1 reads LNHDA; CDR2 reads SQIVND (reference sequence). CDR3 DNA sequence: TGTGCCAGACGGAAACAGGTTTACTCCTACAATGAGCAGTTCTTC. Its protein is CARRKQVYSYNEQFF.

In its sample, this clonotype was seen a few times. The chain recombines TRBV12-3 or TRBV12-4 with TRBJ2-3; TRBD2 agrees at 13 bases. After removal of 6 bases from V and 3 bases from J, the junction contained 6 bases not matched to a gene. This CDR3 is built from 16 residues. CDR3 loop: CASRTTSGRATDTQYF. CDR3 coding DNA: TGTGCCAGCAGGACTACTAGCGGGAGGGCTACAGATACGCAGTATTTT.

This clonotype occurred a few times. V and J are TRBV7-2 and TRBJ2-7; D is uncertain. The CDR3 covers 13 residues. Germline V gene sequence: CDR1 SGHTA, CDR2 FQGNSA. V lost 5 bases and J lost 4, with 12 bases in between. The CDR3 loop is CASSPTVVYEQYF. DNA for the CDR3: TGTGCCAGCAGCCCCACGGTCGTGTACGAGCAGTACTTC.

This clonotype was counted between two and nine times. The chain uses TRBV7-3 and TRBJ2-1; 11 nucleotides agree with TRBD2. Trimming cost V 6 bases and J 10 bases; bases outside gene matches: 14. The V gene's germline CDR1 is SGHTA and CDR2 FQGTGA. The CDR3 sequence is 16 residues long. CDR3 sequence: CASRPGGTSGSSEQFF. CDR3 bases: TGTGCCAGCAGGCCAGGCGGGACTAGCGGCTCATCCGAGCAGTTCTTC. Full variable domain (missing parts from reference TRBV7-3 and TRBJ2-1): GAGVSQTPSNKVTEKGKYVELRCDPISGHTALYWYRQSLGQGPEFLIYFQGTGAADDSGLPNDRFFAVRPEGSVSTLKIQRTERGDSAVYLCASRPGGTSGSSEQFFGPGTRLTVL.

This clonotype appeared many times. The chain links TRBV7-9 to TRBJ2-5, with TRBD2 identical over 10 bases. After removal of 5 bases from V and 5 bases from J, the junction contained 11 bases not matched to a gene. The length of the CDR3 is 16 residues. Per germline, CDR1 SEHNR and CDR2 FQNEAQ (reference sequence). DNA of the CDR3: TGTGCCAGCAGCGCCCAGCCCGGGACTAGCGAGGAGACCCAGTACTTC. Amino acid sequence: CASSAQPGTSEETQYF.

This clonotype was counted many times. The chain is built from TRBV12-3 or TRBV12-4 and TRBJ2-3; 7 nucleotides line up with TRBD2. Losses at the gene ends were 5 bases for V and 0 bases for J; bases not matched to a gene: 11. This CDR3 region has 17 residues. In DNA form, the CDR3 reads TGTGCCAGCAGTCCCGGGACGGGGAGGGTTAGCACAGATACGCAGTATTTT. Protein sequence: CASSPGTGRVSTDTQYF.

This clonotype was observed a few times. The rearrangement uses TRBV30 and TRBJ2-2; 9 nucleotides align to TRBD1. This CDR3 has 15 residues. Germline V gives CDR1 GTSNPN, CDR2 SVGIG (reference sequence). Trimming at V came to 5 bases and at J to 3 bases, leaving 7 bases not matched to a gene. The CDR3: CAWGNRGRYTGELFF. The DNA for the CDR3 is TGTGCCTGGGGAAACAGGGGGCGGTACACCGGGGAGCTGTTTTTT.

This chain connects TRBV28 to TRBJ1-2; 7 positions match TRBD1. V trimming: 4 bases; J trimming: 2 bases; junction bases outside the gene matches: 7. CDR1 is MDHEN, CDR2 SYDVKM, per germline. This CDR3 region has 15 residues. CDR3 protein: CASSSTGSSNYGYTF. DNA for the CDR3: TGTGCCAGCAGTTCGACAGGGAGCAGCAACTATGGCTACACCTTC.

Ten or more counts support this clonotype. This chain uses TRBV6-6 with TRBJ2-2; D remains ambiguous. Germline assignment: CDR1 MNHNY and CDR2 SVGAGI (reference sequence). The CDR3 has 15 residues. Trimming left V 7 bases short and J 1 base short, with 13 bases between. CDR3 in amino acids: CASTPGHLNTGELFF. The DNA for the CDR3 is TGTGCCAGCACCCCGGGCCATTTGAACACCGGGGAGCTGTTTTTT.

This clonotype was detected a few times. This sequence joins TRBV25-1 and TRBJ2-3; TRBD2 matches at 11 bases. With V trimmed by 2 bases and J by 2 bases, 3 bases remained unmatched. The CDR3 spans 16 residues. CDR1 is MGHDK, CDR2 SYGVNS, per germline. CDR3 DNA: TGTGCCAGCAGTGAAGGTAGCGGGAGGGTCACAGATACGCAGTATTTT. Its protein product is CASSEGSGRVTDTQYF.

This clonotype was seen more than once but under ten times. V is TRBV19 and J is TRBJ2-7; 11 bases fit TRBD2. The CDR3 contains 14 residues. The germline V gene encodes CDR1 LNHDA and CDR2 SQIVND (reference sequence). The V segment lost 7 bases and the J segment 3 bases; nucleotides outside the gene matches: 5. Here the CDR3 reads CASTSLAGGYEQYF. CDR3 nucleotides: TGTGCCAGTACCTCGCTAGCGGGAGGCTACGAGCAGTACTTC.

The chain carries TRBV5-4 and TRBJ1-1; no clear D gene. The CDR3 length is 15 residues. Trimming left V 0 bases short and J 1 base short, with 10 bases between. CDR1 and CDR2 from the germline V gene are SGHNT and YYREEE (reference sequence). The chain's CDR3 is CASSLDRVPNTEAFF. DNA for the CDR3: TGTGCCAGCAGCTTGGATAGGGTTCCGAACACTGAAGCTTTCTTT.

V and J are TRBV7-2 and TRBJ2-3, with TRBD2 identical over 11 bases. Trimming cost V 6 bases and J 2 bases; bases outside gene matches: 13. Germline lookup yields CDR1 SGHTA and CDR2 FQGNSA. The CDR3 sequence is 18 residues long. The CDR3: CASSSVGLAGGPTDTQYF. The CDR3 bases are TGTGCCAGCAGTTCAGTCGGACTAGCGGGCGGACCCACAGATACGCAGTATTTT.

This clonotype showed up many times. The V and J genes are TRBV20-1 and TRBJ2-7; 8 bases are shared with TRBD2. There are 13 residues in the CDR3. The trim removed 7 bases at V and 4 bases at J, leaving 9 bases unmatched. Germline CDR1 is DFQATT and CDR2 is SNEGSKA (reference sequence). The chain's CDR3 is CSGERERGYEQYF. The CDR3 bases are TGCAGTGGGGAGCGGGAGAGAGGTTACGAGCAGTACTTC.

This chain connects TRBV14 to TRBJ2-3, with no clear D. Germline values: CDR1 SGHDN, CDR2 FVKESK. CDR3 size: 13 residues. V was pared by 4 bases and J by 5 bases, with 10 bases between. The CDR3 protein is CASSPTLGDTQYF. DNA for the CDR3: TGTGCCAGCAGCCCTACTTTGGGAGATACGCAGTATTTT.

This chain uses TRBV20-1 with TRBJ1-2; tentatively, D is TRBD1 (5 bases). With 0 bases removed from V and 8 bases from J, the gap between germline ends came to 13 bases. The CDR3 covers 13 residues. Germline lookup yields CDR1 DFQATT and CDR2 SNEGSKA (reference sequence). The CDR3 reads CSARDRRVEGYTF. The CDR3 bases are TGCAGTGCTAGAGATCGCAGGGTGGAGGGCTACACCTTC.

This clonotype has a handful of counts. The V call is TRBV27, the J call TRBJ2-3, with 10 bases aligning to TRBD1. This CDR3 comprises 14 residues. In germline, CDR1 is MNHEY, CDR2 SMNVEV (reference sequence). The junction had 0 bases not matched to a gene; V was cut back by 5 bases and J by 1 base. The CDR3 coding sequence is TGTGCCAGCAGTGACAGGGGGCGCACAGATACGCAGTATTTT. Its translation is CASSDRGRTDTQYF.